The rows below give T cell receptor beta chains drawn from one sample of a study of T cell responses to AZD1222 COVID-19 vaccine. The method was immunoSEQ multiplex PCR; TCRdb's version includes in-frame clones alone and lacks a portion of them. The sample consists of under 100,000 clones, approximately 88% of them appearing once. The sequencing used peripheral blood, collected on day 0 of AZD1222 vaccination. The receptors come from an adult in good health. Both conserved end residues are part of each CDR3. Where a row states a size, it is once, few, many or the class of an expanded clone; other rows omit it.

cdr3_aa clone_size v_call
CSASAGWDQPQHF - TRBV20-1
CASSPGRGRNEKLFF - TRBV5-1
CASSYSWETITYNEQFF - TRBV7-9
CASRILAGVDNEQFF - TRBV6-5
CFGTTNEKLFF - TRBV30
CASSLKGQGPFTEAFF - TRBV7-3
CASSMRQGTNEKLFF - TRBV11-2
CASSEIGNRRDNQPQHF - TRBV19
CASTHREISTDTQYF - TRBV6-6
CASSQGQGWETQYF - TRBV5-1
CASSLAIQSSTSHQPQHF - TRBV7-9
CASSRQGSTDTQYF - TRBV13
CASSPSPGTSNTGELFF - TRBV5-1
CASGTGLAGGPRTDTQYF once TRBV19
CASSLGQGHNEKLFF - TRBV5-1
CASKRSRDRGRNEQYF - TRBV10-2
CAWSVLAGFTDMQYF - TRBV30
CASENGAEAFF few TRBV6-5
CASSLDKANYGYTF - TRBV7-2
CASQTGDNEKLFF - TRBV19
CASSGRQGDGYTF - TRBV14
CASKMRQVAGELFF few TRBV2
CAWSVRDRRANYGYTF - TRBV30
CATSRRDRGLETQYF - TRBV15
CASSSPGGWDEQFF once TRBV27
CASGRGGLYNEQFF - TRBV7-8
CASSSRRNTGELFF - TRBV5-4
CASSPWTGDNEQFF - TRBV18
CASTPGRARHNQPQHF - TRBV19
CASSPRPPGAISQPQHF - TRBV19
CTSSPTQGALNRDTQYF - TRBV1
CASSTPQGGGYTF - TRBV28
CASSLGLAGGLKGSTDTQYF - TRBV5-1
CASSQPWLTNTEAFF - TRBV6-5
CASRSLQETQYF - TRBV6-5
CASTRDRVNQPQHF - TRBV19
CAISDRNWTSGRNIQYF - TRBV10-3
CASSLNTASNQPQHF - TRBV5-5
CSVGEGTYEQYF - TRBV29-1
CASSPQAGGQGNEKLFF - TRBV18
CASSLGGRETQYF - TRBV5-1
CASSQRTGGGQPQHF - TRBV4-2
CAISGPQASGQETQYF - TRBV10-3
CASSQDRATSGNTIYF - TRBV18
CATSRDLGSYGYTF - TRBV15
CATAGGYGTEAFF - TRBV12-3/TRBV12-4
CASSLGGSNYGYTF - TRBV5-6
CATPSQVSEQYF - TRBV5-1
CASSHGPPRNEKLFF - TRBV4-1
CASSPGLSGDTQYF - TRBV5-1
CASSLLPQGGRNGYTF - TRBV5-5
CASSPNRVEETQYF - TRBV18
CASSPRYADTQYF - TRBV5-1
CASTPDRPFGGYTF - TRBV9